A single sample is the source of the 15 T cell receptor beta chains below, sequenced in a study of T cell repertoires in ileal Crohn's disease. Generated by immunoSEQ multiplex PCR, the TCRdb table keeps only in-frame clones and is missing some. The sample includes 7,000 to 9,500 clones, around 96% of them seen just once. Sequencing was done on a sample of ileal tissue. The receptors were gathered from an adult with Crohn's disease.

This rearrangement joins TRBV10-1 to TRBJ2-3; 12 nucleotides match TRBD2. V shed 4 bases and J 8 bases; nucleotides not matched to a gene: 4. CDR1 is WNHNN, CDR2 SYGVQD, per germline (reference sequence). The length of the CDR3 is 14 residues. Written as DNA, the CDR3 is TGCGCCAGCAGTGCGACTAGCGGGGGTGGTACGCAGTATTTT. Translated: CASSATSGGGTQYF.

The CDR3 is CTSSWTGNYGYTF. The DNA for the CDR3 is TGCACCAGCAGCTGGACAGGTAACTATGGCTACACCTTC. The chain carries TRBV1 and TRBJ1-2; the D segment call TRBD1 is taken from the table without a DNA check. TRBV1 corresponds to a pseudogene. This CDR3 contains 13 residues.

The CDR3 sequence is CASRESGWEQYF. CDR3 nucleotides: TGTGCCAGCAGGGAGTCGGGGTGGGAGCAGTACTTC. This chain links TRBV6-1 with TRBJ2-7; TRBD2 is a possible D gene (5 bases). V was pared by 6 bases and J by 7 bases, with 13 bases between. The CDR3 sequence is 12 residues long. Per the germline V gene, CDR1 is MNHNS and CDR2 is SASEGT.

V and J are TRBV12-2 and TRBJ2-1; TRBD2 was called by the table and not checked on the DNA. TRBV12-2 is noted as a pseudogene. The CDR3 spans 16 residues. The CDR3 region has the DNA TGTGCAAGTCGCTTAGCGGGGAGACGGCGCTTTCTTGAGCAGTTCTTC. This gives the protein CASRLAGRRRFLEQFF.

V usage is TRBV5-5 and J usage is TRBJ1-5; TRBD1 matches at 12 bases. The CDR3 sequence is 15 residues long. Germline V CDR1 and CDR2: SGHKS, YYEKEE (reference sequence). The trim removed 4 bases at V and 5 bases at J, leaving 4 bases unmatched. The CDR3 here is CASSGTGGEYQPQHF. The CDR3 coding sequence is TGTGCCAGCAGCGGGACAGGGGGCGAATATCAGCCCCAGCATTTT. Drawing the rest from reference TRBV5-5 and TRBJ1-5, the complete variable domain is DAGVTQSPTHLIKTRGQQVTLRCSPISGHKSVSWYQQVLGQGPQFIFQYYEKEERGRGNFPDRFSARQFPNYSSELNVNALLLGDSALYLCASSGTGGEYQPQHFGDGTRLSIL.

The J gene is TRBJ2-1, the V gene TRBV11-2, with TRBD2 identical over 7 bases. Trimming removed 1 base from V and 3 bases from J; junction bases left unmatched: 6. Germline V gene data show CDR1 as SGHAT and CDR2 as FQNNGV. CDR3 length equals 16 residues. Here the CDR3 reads CASSLALSGDYNEQFF. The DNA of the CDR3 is TGTGCCAGCAGCTTAGCTCTAAGCGGGGACTACAATGAGCAGTTCTTC.

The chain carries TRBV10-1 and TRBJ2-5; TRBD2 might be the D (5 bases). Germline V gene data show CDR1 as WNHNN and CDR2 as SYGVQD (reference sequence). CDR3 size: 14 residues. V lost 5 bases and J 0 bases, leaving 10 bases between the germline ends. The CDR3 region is CASSRGSYQETQYF. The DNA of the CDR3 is TGCGCCAGCAGTCGGGGATCCTACCAAGAGACCCAGTACTTC.

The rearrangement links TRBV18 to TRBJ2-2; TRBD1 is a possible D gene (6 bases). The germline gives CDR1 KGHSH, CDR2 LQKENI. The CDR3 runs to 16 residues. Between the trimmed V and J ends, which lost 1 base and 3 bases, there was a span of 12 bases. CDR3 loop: CASSPRAGDDTGELFF. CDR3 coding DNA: TGTGCCAGCTCACCACGCGCAGGGGATGACACCGGGGAGCTGTTTTTT.

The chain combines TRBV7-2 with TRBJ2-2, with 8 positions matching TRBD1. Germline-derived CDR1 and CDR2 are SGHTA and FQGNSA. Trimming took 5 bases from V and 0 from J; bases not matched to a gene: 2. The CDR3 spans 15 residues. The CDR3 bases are TGTGCCAGCAGCCTACAGGGGGCGAACACCGGGGAGCTGTTTTTT. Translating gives CASSLQGANTGELFF. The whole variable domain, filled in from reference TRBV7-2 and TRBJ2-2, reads GAGVSQSPSNKVTEKGKDVELRCDPISGHTALYWYRQSLGQGLEFLIYFQGNSAPDKSGLPSDRFSAERTGGSVSTLTIQRTQQEDSAVYLCASSLQGANTGELFFGEGSRLTVL.

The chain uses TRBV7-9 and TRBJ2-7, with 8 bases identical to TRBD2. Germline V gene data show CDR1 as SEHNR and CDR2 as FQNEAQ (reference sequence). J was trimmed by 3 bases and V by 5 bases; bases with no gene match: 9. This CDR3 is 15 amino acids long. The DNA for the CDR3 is TGTGCCAGCAGCCCCCGGGAGGGTGCGGGCTACGAGCAGTACTTC. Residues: CASSPREGAGYEQYF.

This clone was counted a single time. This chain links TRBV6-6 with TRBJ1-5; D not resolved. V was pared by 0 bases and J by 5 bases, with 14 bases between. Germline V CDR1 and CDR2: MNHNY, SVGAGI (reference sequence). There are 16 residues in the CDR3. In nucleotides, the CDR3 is TGTGCCAGCAGTTACTCGGAGTATTTAGACGATCAGCCCCAGCATTTT. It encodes CASSYSEYLDDQPQHF.

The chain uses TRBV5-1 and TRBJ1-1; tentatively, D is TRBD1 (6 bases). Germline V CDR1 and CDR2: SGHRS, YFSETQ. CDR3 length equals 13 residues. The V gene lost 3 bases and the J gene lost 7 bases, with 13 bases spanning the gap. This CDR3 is CASSSGQGLEAFF. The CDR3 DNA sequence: TGCGCCAGCAGCTCGGGCCAGGGGCTTGAAGCTTTCTTT.

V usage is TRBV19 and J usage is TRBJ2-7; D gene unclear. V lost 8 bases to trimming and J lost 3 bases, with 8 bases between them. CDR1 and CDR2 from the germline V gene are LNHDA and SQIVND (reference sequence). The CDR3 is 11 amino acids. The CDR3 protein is CASPCIYEQYF. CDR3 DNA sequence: TGTGCCAGTCCCTGTATCTACGAGCAGTACTTC.

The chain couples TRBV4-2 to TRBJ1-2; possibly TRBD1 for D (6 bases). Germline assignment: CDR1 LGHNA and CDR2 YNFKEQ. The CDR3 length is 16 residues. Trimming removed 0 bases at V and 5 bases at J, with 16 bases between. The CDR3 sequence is CASSQDLTGRTYGYTF. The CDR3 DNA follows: TGTGCCAGCAGCCAAGATTTGACAGGCCGAACTTATGGCTACACCTTC.

The CDR3 DNA sequence: TGTGCCAGCAGCGAAAGGACAGGGTATGGCTACACCTTC. Its translation: CASSERTGYGYTF. V usage is TRBV6-4 and J usage is TRBJ1-2, with TRBD1 matching 8 bases. With V trimmed by 6 bases and J by 5 bases, 5 bases remained unmatched. The CDR3 runs to 13 residues. Germline-derived CDR1 and CDR2 are MRHNA and SNTAGT.